This T cell receptor (beta chain) was retrieved from a study of shared clonotypes between healthy human individuals (dated by TCRdb to between 2020 and 2021). General notes on the study: A few men and a couple of women, aged 18 to 49 years, made up the cohort. For each donor, CD4 naive and CD4 memory were each run on three plates, CD8 naive on two plates, and CD8 memory on one plate. To estimate repertoire size and how much clonotypes are shared between individuals, the study performed deep sequencing of blood TCR repertoires from a handful of healthy adults. To increase sequencing depth and limit assay-specific biases, TCR repertoire library preparation and sequencing were carried out by different laboratories using diverse techniques. Each donor's leukapheresis produced roughly between about 0.8 and 10 billion PBMCs. General findings and caveats noted by the study authors: Larger estimated clonotype richness was generally found for naive subsets than for memory subsets. Roughly 5% of naive CD4, 3.5% of naive CD8, about 2.4% of memory CD4, and around 0.4% of memory CD8 clonotypes were shared across a few donors. Even with the large sequencing depth, rarefaction of the sorted-subset datasets indicated that sequencing was incomplete. Pairwise subsampling led to the expectation that sequencing depth would affect the degree of clonotype sharing among donors. Only blood was sampled, and tissue TCR repertoires likely differ from those in blood. The genetic and exposure-history diversity represented was limited by the small number of donors. Compared with non-shared clonotypes, the clonotypes found in all four sorted-subset donors had higher generation probabilities.

Healthy HIV-negative adults with no recently reported acute infections or vaccinations were included as donors. All donors were Caucasian adults living in Nashville, Tennessee, USA. CD4+ T cells were enriched by magnetic negative selection; naive cells were then positively selected on CD45RA, and the negative fraction formed the memory subset. After blood collection by leukapheresis, PBMCs were isolated using Ficoll-Histopaque density gradient centrifugation and then cryopreserved in the vapor phase of liquid nitrogen. Purity and quantity of every magnetically sorted T cell population were checked by analytical flow cytometry. Each sorted fraction had its genomic DNA isolated and then quantified by UV absorbance on a Nanodrop 2000c. TCR CDR3 regions were amplified from genomic DNA by multiplex PCR using the deep immunoSEQ assay. Extracted genomic DNA from each cell subset was distributed evenly across all wells of several immunoSEQ 96-well plates, and each plate was treated as a replicate. For sorted subsets, each replicate PCR was loaded with approximately 0.2 ug genomic DNA, equivalent to some 27,000 T cell genomes. Purified libraries were quantified with a Qubit 3.0 fluorometer, sized on a Bioanalyzer 2100, and re-quantified with the KAPA Library Quantification kit. A separate single-read 150-cycle Illumina NextSeq 550 flow cell was used to sequence each immunoSEQ 96-well plate. On the authors' methods: Because only junctional sequences without quality scores were contained in the immunoSEQ output, filtering matching that applied to full-length reads could not be performed. Sequences were annotated with PyIR, a Python wrapper for IgBLAST v1.9, using IMGT germline references to assign V/J genes and CDR3. Reads were removed for weak V/J assignments (E-value above 1e-6), missing CDR3, stop codons, out-of-frame junctions, or ambiguous translated residues. V3J clonotypes were defined as sequences sharing an identical inferred V gene, J gene, and CDR3 amino acid sequence. Percentage overlap between repertoires was computed as shared unique clonotypes divided by the size of the smaller repertoire. RTK rarefaction, the Chao1 estimator, and Recon v2.1 estimates of unobserved clonotypes were used to assess repertoire richness. OLGA was used to compute generation probabilities for all TCRbeta clonotypes that the gDNA method yielded from a handful of donors. TCRdb took over this immuneACCESS table, retaining in-frame rearrangements with V and J assigned. Such tables are incomplete; in checked studies, under half of the missing clones stem from an unresolved V gene, and the remainder is unexplained. The DNA gave D and trimming, while V, J and clone size come from that table. The sample table records about 330,000 clones; over 65% of these occur just once. 10% of the sample is in the top ten clones.

Including cysteine and phenylalanine, the CDR3 has 14 amino acids. The only DNA kept is the CDR3, 42 bases in frame from the first base. V gives up 4 bases and J gives up 5 bases, and the segment between their germline ends measures 13 bases. Per the germline V gene, WSHSY is the CDR1 and SAAADI is the CDR2. As regards this clone: It lacks a known antigen. No qualities accompany the bases; no much larger clone lies one base away.

The clonotype originates from a young man in good health. The sequenced sample was memory CD4+ T cells sorted from blood. Explained via the paper, the cell subset or site label denotes: CD45RA-negative fraction. The chain is assembled from TRBV10-2 and TRBJ2-3; perhaps TRBD1 is the D gene, with 6 bases matching. This receptor has the CDR3 CASSVLGAGDTQYF. The nucleotides read TGCGCCAGCAGTGTGTTGGGGGCGGGAGATACGCAGTATTTT.